A single sample gave rise to the 14 T cell receptor beta chains below, sequenced in a study of blood T cell repertoires in COVID-19. Produced via immunoSEQ multiplex PCR; TCRdb's table is partial and in-frame only. The sample carries about 150,000 clones, about 83% recorded once. Source material: peripheral blood. The receptor set was obtained from a woman in her sixties or seventies with COVID-19, enrolled during active disease.

The V call is TRBV19, the J call TRBJ2-2; D is possibly TRBD2 (6 bases). V lost 5 bases, J lost 4 bases, and 11 bases lay in between. Germline lookup yields CDR1 LNHDA and CDR2 SQIVND (reference sequence). The CDR3 spans 14 residues. CDR3 in amino acids: CASSETSLTGELFF. CDR3 in DNA: TGTGCCAGTAGTGAAACTAGCCTCACCGGGGAGCTGTTTTTT.

The table lists this clone with a few counts. CDR3 nucleotide sequence: TGTGCCAGCAGCCCACTCGGGACAGGTCAGGACACCATATATTTT. Translation gives CASSPLGTGQDTIYF. The chain is built from TRBV7-3 and TRBJ1-3; 8 bases map to TRBD1. Germline trimming cut 5 bases from V and 8 bases from J; bases unmatched to any gene: 11. CDR3 length: 15 amino acids. CDR1 is SGHTA and CDR2 is FQGTGA in the germline V gene.

The rearrangement links TRBV11-3 to TRBJ2-2, with 9 bases that match TRBD1. The CDR3 runs to 15 residues. V was clipped by 3 bases and J by 5 bases; unmatched bases: 4. Germline V gene sequence: CDR1 SGHNT, CDR2 YENEEA. CDR3 sequence: CASSLGQGRTGELFF. The DNA of the CDR3 is TGTGCCAGCAGCTTGGGACAGGGAAGGACCGGGGAGCTGTTTTTT.

J is TRBJ1-1 and V is TRBV6-4; TRBD1 matches at 9 bases. Germline V CDR1 and CDR2: MRHNA, SNTAGT. There are 15 residues in the CDR3. The V and J ends lost 6 bases and 4 bases, in that order; junction bases with no gene match: 9. CDR3 in DNA: TGTGCCAGCAGCCCGGACAGGGGATCGCGCACTGAAGCTTTCTTT. Translated, it gives CASSPDRGSRTEAFF.

The chain has TRBV6-1 and TRBJ2-2, with 7 nucleotides matching TRBD1. The CDR3 extends over 14 amino acids. Germline trimming cut 5 bases from V and 6 bases from J; bases unmatched to any gene: 6. The germline V gene has CDR1 MNHNS and CDR2 SASEGT. This CDR3 reads CASSKTGLAGELFF. CDR3 DNA: TGTGCCAGCAGTAAGACAGGGTTGGCCGGGGAGCTGTTTTTT.

The gene calls are TRBV12-5 and TRBJ2-3, with D hard to call. The CDR3 runs to 14 residues. From germline, CDR1 is LGHNT and CDR2 FRNRAP. Trimming cost V 5 bases and J 2 bases, with 11 bases left between them. The CDR3 here is CASGPGYFTDTQYF. CDR3 sequence (DNA): TGTGCTAGTGGTCCGGGTTACTTCACAGATACGCAGTATTTT.

The chain uses TRBV10-2 and TRBJ2-1; 9 bases line up with TRBD2. Germline trimming cut 8 bases from V and 2 bases from J; bases unmatched to any gene: 10. Germline V gene sequence: CDR1 WSHSY, CDR2 SAAADI. The CDR3 extends over 16 amino acids. As DNA, the CDR3 is TGCGCCAGCTCCCATCAGGGACTAGCCACCTACAATGAGCAGTTCTTC. This encodes CASSHQGLATYNEQFF.

This clone showed up just once. The genes are TRBV10-3 and TRBJ2-3; the match to TRBD2 covers 15 bases. V was pared by 3 bases and J by 2 bases, with 6 bases of the junction left unmatched. Germline V lookup: CDR1 ENHRY, CDR2 SYGVKD. This CDR3 is 18 amino acids long. CDR3 DNA: TGTGCCATCAGTGACCTGGGGACTAGCGGGGGGCCCACAGATACGCAGTATTTT. It yields the protein CAISDLGTSGGPTDTQYF.

The rearrangement links TRBV9 to TRBJ1-5; the match to TRBD1 covers 9 bases. The CDR3 length is 16 residues. The germline V gene has CDR1 SGDLS and CDR2 YYNGEE. With V trimmed by 3 bases and J by 0 bases, 4 bases remained unmatched. In DNA, the CDR3 is TGTGCCAGCAGCGGGGGGACAGGGTATAGCAATCAGCCCCAGCATTTT. Protein product: CASSGGTGYSNQPQHF.

The chain links TRBV18 to TRBJ2-3, with D perhaps matching TRBD2 (6 bases). This CDR3 has 15 residues. CDR1 and CDR2 (germline): KGHSH, LQKENI. V lost 6 bases and J lost 2, with 15 bases in between. CDR3 DNA: TGTGCCAGCTCCCCTGGGACTGGGAACACAGATACGCAGTATTTT. It is translated as CASSPGTGNTDTQYF.

This clone was observed a few times. This chain's CDR3 is CASSPGAGQSNQPQHF. CDR3 coding DNA: TGTGCCAGTAGTCCAGGGGCAGGGCAGAGCAATCAGCCCCAGCATTTT. The chain has TRBV19 and TRBJ1-5, with D possibly being TRBD1 (6 bases). CDR3 size: 16 residues. Germline loops: CDR1 LNHDA, CDR2 SQIVND (reference sequence). The V and J ends lost 5 bases and 1 base respectively, with 15 bases between them.

A few counts support this clone. The V and J genes are TRBV19 and TRBJ1-1; the match to TRBD1 covers 7 bases. The CDR3 totals 14 residues. Trimming cost V 7 bases and J 4 bases; bases outside gene matches: 9. CDR1 is LNHDA, CDR2 SQIVND, per germline (reference sequence). This chain's CDR3 is CASIAGRGITEAFF. The CDR3 nucleotides read TGTGCCAGTATCGCCGGCAGGGGGATCACTGAAGCTTTCTTT.

This chain links TRBV5-6 with TRBJ1-4; TRBD1 might be the D (6 bases). Per the germline V gene, CDR1 is SGHDT and CDR2 is YYEEEE. This CDR3 comprises 16 residues. Trimming took 3 bases from V and 10 from J, leaving 22 bases between them. The CDR3 is CASSSLTGTRGGKLFF. The CDR3 DNA sequence: TGTGCCAGCAGCTCACTCACCGGGACAAGGGGGGGAAAACTGTTTTTT. The full variable domain, in which reference TRBV5-6 and TRBJ1-4 provide the parts outside the CDR3, is DAGVTQSPTHLIKTRGQQVTLRCSPKSGHDTVSWYQQALGQGPQFIFQYYEEEERQRGNFPDRFSGHQFPNYSSELNVNALLLGDSALYLCASSSLTGTRGGKLFFGSGTQLSVL.

The rearrangement joins TRBV11-3 to TRBJ2-1; 9 nucleotides line up with TRBD2. This CDR3 has 15 amino acids. The V and J ends lost 1 base and 9 bases, in that order; junction bases with no gene match: 7. In germline, CDR1 is SGHNT, CDR2 YENEEA. Here the CDR3 reads CASSLGRGGQVEQFF. The CDR3 nucleotides read TGTGCCAGCAGCTTAGGGCGGGGGGGCCAGGTTGAGCAGTTCTTC.